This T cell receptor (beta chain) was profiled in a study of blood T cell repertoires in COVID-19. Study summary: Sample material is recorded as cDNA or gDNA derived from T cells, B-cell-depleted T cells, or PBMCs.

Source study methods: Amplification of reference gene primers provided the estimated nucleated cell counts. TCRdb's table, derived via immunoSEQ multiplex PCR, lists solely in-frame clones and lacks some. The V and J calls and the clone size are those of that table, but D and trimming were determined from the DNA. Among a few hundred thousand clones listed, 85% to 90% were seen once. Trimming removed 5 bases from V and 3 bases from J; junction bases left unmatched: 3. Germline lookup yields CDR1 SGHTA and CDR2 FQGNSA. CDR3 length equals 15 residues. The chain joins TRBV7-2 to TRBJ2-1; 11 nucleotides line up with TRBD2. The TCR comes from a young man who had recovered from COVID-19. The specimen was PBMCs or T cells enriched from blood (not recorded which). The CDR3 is CASSPGTSGYNEQFF. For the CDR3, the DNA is TGTGCCAGCAGCCCCGGGACTAGCGGCTACAATGAGCAGTTCTTC.